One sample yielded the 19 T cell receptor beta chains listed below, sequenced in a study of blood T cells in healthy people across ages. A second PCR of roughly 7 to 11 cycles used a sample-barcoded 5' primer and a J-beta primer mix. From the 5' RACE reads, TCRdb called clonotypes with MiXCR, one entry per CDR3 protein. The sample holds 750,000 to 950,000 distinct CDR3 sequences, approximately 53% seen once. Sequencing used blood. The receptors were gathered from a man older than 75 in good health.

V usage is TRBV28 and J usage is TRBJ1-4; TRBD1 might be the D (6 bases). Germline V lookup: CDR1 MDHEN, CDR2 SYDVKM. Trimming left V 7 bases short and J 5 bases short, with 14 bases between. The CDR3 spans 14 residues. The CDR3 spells CASKPGHINEKLFF. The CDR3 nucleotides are TGTGCCAGCAAACCGGGACACATAAATGAAAAACTGTTTTTT.

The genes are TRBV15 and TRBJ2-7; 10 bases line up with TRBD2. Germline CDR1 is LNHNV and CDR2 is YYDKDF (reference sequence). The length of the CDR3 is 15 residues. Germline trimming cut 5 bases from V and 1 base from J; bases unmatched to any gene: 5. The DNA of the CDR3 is TGTGCCACCAGCGCCCGGACTAGCGGTTCCTACGAGCAGTACTTC. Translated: CATSARTSGSYEQYF.

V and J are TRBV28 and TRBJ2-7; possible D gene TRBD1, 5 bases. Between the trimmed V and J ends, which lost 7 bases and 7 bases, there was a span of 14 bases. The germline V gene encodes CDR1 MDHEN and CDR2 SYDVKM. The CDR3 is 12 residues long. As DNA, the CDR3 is TGTGCCAGCACCTCCCAAAAGGGGGAGCAGTACTTC. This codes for CASTSQKGEQYF. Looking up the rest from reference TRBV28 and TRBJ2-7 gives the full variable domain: DVKVTQSSRYLVKRTGEKVFLECVQDMDHENMFWYRQDPGLGLRLIYFSYDVKMKEKGDIPEGYSVSREKKERFSLILESASTNQTSMYLCASTSQKGEQYFGPGTRLTVT.

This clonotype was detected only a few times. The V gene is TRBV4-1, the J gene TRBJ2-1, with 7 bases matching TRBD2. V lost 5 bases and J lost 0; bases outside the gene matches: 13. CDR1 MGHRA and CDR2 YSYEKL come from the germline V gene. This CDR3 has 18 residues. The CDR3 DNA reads TGCGCCAGCAGCTATAAGGCGGGAGACCCGAGCTCCTACAATGAGCAGTTCTTC. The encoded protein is CASSYKAGDPSSYNEQFF.

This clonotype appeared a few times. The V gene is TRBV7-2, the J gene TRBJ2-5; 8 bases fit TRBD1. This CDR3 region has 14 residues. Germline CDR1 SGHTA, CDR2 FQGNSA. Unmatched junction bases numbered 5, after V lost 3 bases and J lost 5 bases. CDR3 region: CASSFDRGGETQYF. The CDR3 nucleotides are TGTGCCAGCAGCTTTGACAGGGGTGGGGAGACCCAGTACTTC.

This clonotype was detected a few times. CDR3 DNA: TGTGCCAGCAGTGACTACGCGACAGGGAAAACTGAAGCTTTCTTT. Encoded protein: CASSDYATGKTEAFF. The V and J genes are TRBV6-4 and TRBJ1-1; the match to TRBD1 covers 7 bases. This CDR3 spans 15 amino acids. V was pared by 1 base and J by 5 bases, with 7 bases of the junction left unmatched. Germline assignment: CDR1 MRHNA and CDR2 SNTAGT.

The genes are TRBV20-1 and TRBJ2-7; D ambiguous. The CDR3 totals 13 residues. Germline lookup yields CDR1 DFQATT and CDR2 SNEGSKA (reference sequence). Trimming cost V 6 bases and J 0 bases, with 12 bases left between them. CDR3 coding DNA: TGCAGTGCACCGAACCCGAGCTCCTACGAGCAGTACTTC. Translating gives CSAPNPSSYEQYF.

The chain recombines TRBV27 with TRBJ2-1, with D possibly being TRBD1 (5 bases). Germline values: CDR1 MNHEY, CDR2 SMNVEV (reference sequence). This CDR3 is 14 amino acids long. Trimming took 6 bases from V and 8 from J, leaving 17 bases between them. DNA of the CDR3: TGTGCCAGCAGCGTAAGGACACCTATGGATGAGCAGTTCTTC. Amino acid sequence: CASSVRTPMDEQFF.

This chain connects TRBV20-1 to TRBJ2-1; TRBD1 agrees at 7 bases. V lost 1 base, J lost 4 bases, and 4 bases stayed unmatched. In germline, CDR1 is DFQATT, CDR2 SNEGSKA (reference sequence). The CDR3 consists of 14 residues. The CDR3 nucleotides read TGCAGTGCTAGAGCCGGGACAGAGTACAATGAGCAGTTCTTC. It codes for CSARAGTEYNEQFF.

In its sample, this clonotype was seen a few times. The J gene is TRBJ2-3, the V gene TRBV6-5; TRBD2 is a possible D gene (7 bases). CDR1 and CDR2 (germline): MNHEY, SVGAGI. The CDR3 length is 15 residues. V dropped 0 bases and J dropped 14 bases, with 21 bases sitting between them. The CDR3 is CASSYSAGASRGAYF. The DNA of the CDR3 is TGTGCCAGCAGTTACTCCGCGGGGGCCTCCCGAGGCGCGTATTTT.

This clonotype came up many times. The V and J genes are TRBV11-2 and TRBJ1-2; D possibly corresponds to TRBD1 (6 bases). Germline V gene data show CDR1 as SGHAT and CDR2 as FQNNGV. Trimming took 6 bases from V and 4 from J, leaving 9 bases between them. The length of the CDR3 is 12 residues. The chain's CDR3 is CASSLRGYGYTF. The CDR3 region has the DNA TGTGCCAGCAGTCTCAGGGGCTATGGCTACACCTTC. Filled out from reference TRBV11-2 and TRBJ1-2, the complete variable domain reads EAGVAQSPRYKIIEKRQSVAFWCNPISGHATLYWYQQILGQGPKLLIQFQNNGVVDDSQLPKDRFSAERLKGVDSTLKIQPAKLEDSAVYLCASSLRGYGYTFGSGTRLTVV.

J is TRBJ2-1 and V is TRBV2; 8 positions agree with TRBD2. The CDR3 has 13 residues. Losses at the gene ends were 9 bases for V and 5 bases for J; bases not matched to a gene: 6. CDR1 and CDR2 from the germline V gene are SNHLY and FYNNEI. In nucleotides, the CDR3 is TGTGCCAGTGTAGCGGGAACGGACAATGAGCAGTTCTTC. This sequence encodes CASVAGTDNEQFF.

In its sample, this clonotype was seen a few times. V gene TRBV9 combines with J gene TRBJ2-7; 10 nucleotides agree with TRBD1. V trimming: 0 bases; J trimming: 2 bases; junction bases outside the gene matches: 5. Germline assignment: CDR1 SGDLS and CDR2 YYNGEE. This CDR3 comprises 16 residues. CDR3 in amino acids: CASSVVAGQGAYEQYF. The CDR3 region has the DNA TGTGCCAGCAGCGTAGTAGCTGGACAGGGGGCCTACGAGCAGTACTTC.

The CDR3 protein is CASKGGSYNEQYF. Here the CDR3 DNA reads TGTGCCAGCAAGGGGGGCTCCTACAATGAGCAGTACTTC. The chain combines TRBV6-1 with TRBJ2-7; TRBD1 or TRBD2 may be the D gene (6 bases each). CDR1 and CDR2 from the germline V gene are MNHNS and SASEGT. CDR3 size: 13 residues. Trimming pared 7 bases from V and 7 bases from J, leaving 17 bases between.

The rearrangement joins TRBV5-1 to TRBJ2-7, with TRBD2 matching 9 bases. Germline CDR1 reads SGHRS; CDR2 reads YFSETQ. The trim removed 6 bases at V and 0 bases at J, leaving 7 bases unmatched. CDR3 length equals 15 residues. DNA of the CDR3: TGCGCCAGCATCCCGGGGGGACTAGCCTCCTACGAGCAGTACTTC. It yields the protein CASIPGGLASYEQYF.

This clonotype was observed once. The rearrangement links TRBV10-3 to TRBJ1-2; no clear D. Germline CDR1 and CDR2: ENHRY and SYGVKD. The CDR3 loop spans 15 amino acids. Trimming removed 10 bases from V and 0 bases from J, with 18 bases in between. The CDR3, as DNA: TGTGCCACCGCGGAAGGGTCAGCGACTAACTATGGCTACACCTTC. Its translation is CATAEGSATNYGYTF.

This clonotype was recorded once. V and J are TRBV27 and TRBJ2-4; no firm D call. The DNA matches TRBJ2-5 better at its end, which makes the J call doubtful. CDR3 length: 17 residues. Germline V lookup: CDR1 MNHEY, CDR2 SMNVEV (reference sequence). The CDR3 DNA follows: TGTGCCAGCAGTTTAGAACCCCCCTATCGGAGTGGAGAGACCCAGTACTTC. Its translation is CASSLEPPYRSGETQYF.

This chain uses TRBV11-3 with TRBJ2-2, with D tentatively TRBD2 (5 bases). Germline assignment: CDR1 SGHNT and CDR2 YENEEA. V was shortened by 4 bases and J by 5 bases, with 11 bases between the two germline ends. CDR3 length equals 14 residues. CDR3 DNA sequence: TGTGCCAGCAGCTCGGGCCCGGGAACCGGGGAGCTGTTTTTT. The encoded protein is CASSSGPGTGELFF.

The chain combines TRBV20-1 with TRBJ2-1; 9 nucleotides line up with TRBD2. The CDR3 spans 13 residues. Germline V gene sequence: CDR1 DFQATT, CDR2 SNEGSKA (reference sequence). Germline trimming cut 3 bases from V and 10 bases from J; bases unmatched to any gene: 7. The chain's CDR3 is CSASLLAGDEQFF. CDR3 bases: TGCAGTGCTAGCTTACTAGCGGGCGACGAGCAGTTCTTC.